These T cell receptor beta chains were read from a single sample in a study of T cell changes during pregnancy in multiple sclerosis. Data came from immunoSEQ multiplex PCR; TCRdb stores just in-frame clones and leaves some out. Of some 100,000 clones in the sample, 90% to 95% are singletons; the top ten hold more than 0.8%. This specimen was peripheral blood, taken before pregnancy. These receptors were taken from a female donor with multiple sclerosis, enrolled in a pregnancy study. CDR3s include the opening cysteine and the closing phenylalanine or tryptophan. The order of the fields is D gene, J gene, CDR3 length, clone size, V gene, CDR3 protein, CDR3 DNA. The D gene is left open where the match is weak. Size is omitted from some rows. Given values are once, few, many or a class for expanded clones.

D gene: TRBD1
J gene: TRBJ1-1
CDR3 length: 14
clone size: NA
V gene: TRBV27
CDR3 protein: CASNQLRGLSEAFF
CDR3 DNA: TGTGCCAGCAACCAACTTAGGGGGCTCTCTGAAGCTTTCTTT

D gene: NA
J gene: TRBJ1-2
CDR3 length: 14
clone size: NA
V gene: TRBV7-9
CDR3 protein: CASSSGGPLRGYTF
CDR3 DNA: TGTGCCAGCAGCTCCGGAGGTCCCCTCCGTGGCTACACCTTC

D gene: NA
J gene: TRBJ2-5
CDR3 length: 14
clone size: NA
V gene: TRBV13
CDR3 protein: CASSPRTGQETQYF
CDR3 DNA: TGTGCCAGCAGCCCCCGGACGGGACAAGAGACCCAGTACTTC

D gene: TRBD2
J gene: TRBJ2-1
CDR3 length: 17
clone size: NA
V gene: TRBV10-3
CDR3 protein: CAISLGRLAGVLNEQFF
CDR3 DNA: TGTGCCATCAGCCTCGGCCGACTAGCGGGAGTTTTAAATGAGCAGTTCTTC

D gene: NA
J gene: TRBJ1-2
CDR3 length: 14
clone size: NA
V gene: TRBV18
CDR3 protein: CASSKLQGNDGYTF
CDR3 DNA: TGTGCCAGCTCAAAGCTTCAGGGAAACGATGGCTACACCTTC

D gene: TRBD1
J gene: TRBJ2-1
CDR3 length: 13
clone size: NA
V gene: TRBV6-1
CDR3 protein: CASSDRRGLEQFF
CDR3 DNA: TGTGCCAGCAGTGATCGCAGGGGGCTCGAGCAGTTCTTC

D gene: NA
J gene: TRBJ2-1
CDR3 length: 10
clone size: NA
V gene: TRBV2
CDR3 protein: CAISGREQFF
CDR3 DNA: TGTGCCATCAGCGGTCGTGAGCAGTTCTTC

D gene: TRBD1
J gene: TRBJ1-1
CDR3 length: 13
clone size: NA
V gene: TRBV5-8
CDR3 protein: CASSLQGATEAFF
CDR3 DNA: TGTGCCAGCAGCTTACAGGGGGCCACTGAAGCTTTCTTT

D gene: NA
J gene: TRBJ1-1
CDR3 length: 13
clone size: NA
V gene: TRBV7-2
CDR3 protein: CASNSPRGIEAFF
CDR3 DNA: TGTGCCAGCAACTCCCCCCGGGGTATTGAAGCTTTCTTT

D gene: TRBD1
J gene: TRBJ1-1
CDR3 length: 13
clone size: NA
V gene: TRBV6-6
CDR3 protein: CASGRTGNTEAFF
CDR3 DNA: TGTGCCAGCGGAAGGACAGGGAACACTGAAGCTTTCTTT

D gene: TRBD1
J gene: TRBJ2-1
CDR3 length: 14
clone size: NA
V gene: TRBV9
CDR3 protein: CASSVGVRGNEQFF
CDR3 DNA: TGTGCCAGCAGCGTAGGGGTCAGGGGGAATGAGCAGTTCTTC

D gene: NA
J gene: TRBJ1-2
CDR3 length: 12
clone size: NA
V gene: TRBV7-3
CDR3 protein: CASSLKVGGYTF
CDR3 DNA: TGTGCCAGCAGCTTAAAAGTCGGTGGCTACACCTTC

D gene: NA
J gene: TRBJ2-6
CDR3 length: 17
clone size: NA
V gene: TRBV4-1
CDR3 protein: CASSQVAGVNGANVLTF
CDR3 DNA: TGCGCCAGCAGCCAAGTAGCAGGGGTGAACGGGGCCAACGTCCTGACTTTC

D gene: NA
J gene: TRBJ1-1
CDR3 length: 13
clone size: few
V gene: TRBV5-1
CDR3 protein: CASSWQGTAEAFF
CDR3 DNA: TGCGCCAGCAGCTGGCAGGGGACCGCTGAAGCTTTCTTT

D gene: TRBD2
J gene: TRBJ2-3
CDR3 length: 15
clone size: NA
V gene: TRBV5-1
CDR3 protein: CASSNLAARTDTQYF
CDR3 DNA: TGCGCCAGCAGCAATCTAGCGGCCCGCACAGATACGCAGTATTTT

D gene: TRBD1
J gene: TRBJ1-3
CDR3 length: 16
clone size: NA
V gene: TRBV7-6
CDR3 protein: CASSKVTGGSGNTIYF
CDR3 DNA: TGTGCCAGCAGCAAAGTAACAGGGGGCTCTGGAAACACCATATATTTT

D gene: TRBD1
J gene: TRBJ1-5
CDR3 length: 18
clone size: NA
V gene: TRBV28
CDR3 protein: CASSLPGGTATRNQPQHF
CDR3 DNA: TGTGCCAGCAGTTTACCCGGAGGGACAGCAACTCGCAATCAGCCCCAGCATTTT

D gene: TRBD1
J gene: TRBJ1-1
CDR3 length: 15
clone size: NA
V gene: TRBV5-4
CDR3 protein: CASSKRQGENTEAFF
CDR3 DNA: TGTGCCAGCAGCAAGCGACAGGGCGAGAACACTGAAGCTTTCTTT

D gene: TRBD1
J gene: TRBJ2-7
CDR3 length: 14
clone size: NA
V gene: TRBV5-6
CDR3 protein: CASSPPDRVGEQYF
CDR3 DNA: TGTGCCAGCAGCCCCCCGGACAGGGTCGGCGAGCAGTACTTC

D gene: TRBD1
J gene: TRBJ1-2
CDR3 length: 19
clone size: NA
V gene: TRBV5-6
CDR3 protein: CASSSYSFGQGAGDYGYTF
CDR3 DNA: TGTGCCAGCAGCTCCTACTCCTTTGGACAGGGGGCAGGGGACTATGGCTACACCTTC

D gene: NA
J gene: TRBJ1-2
CDR3 length: 13
clone size: NA
V gene: TRBV6-1
CDR3 protein: CASSEQPGRGYTF
CDR3 DNA: TGTGCCAGCAGTGAACAACCAGGGCGCGGCTACACCTTC

D gene: TRBD2
J gene: TRBJ2-3
CDR3 length: 16
clone size: NA
V gene: TRBV5-1
CDR3 protein: CASSIGLAVSTDTQYF
CDR3 DNA: TGCGCCAGCAGCATCGGACTAGCGGTTAGCACAGATACGCAGTATTTT

D gene: NA
J gene: TRBJ2-2
CDR3 length: 13
clone size: NA
V gene: TRBV11-2
CDR3 protein: CASSLDRTGELFF
CDR3 DNA: TGTGCCAGCAGCTTAGATCGTACCGGGGAGCTGTTTTTT

D gene: TRBD2
J gene: TRBJ2-7
CDR3 length: 15
clone size: NA
V gene: TRBV5-4
CDR3 protein: CASSLRLAGDYEQYF
CDR3 DNA: TGTGCCAGCAGCTTGCGACTAGCGGGGGACTACGAGCAGTACTTC

D gene: TRBD2
J gene: TRBJ2-1
CDR3 length: 18
clone size: NA
V gene: TRBV27
CDR3 protein: CASSSSGLAGTTGDEQFF
CDR3 DNA: TGTGCCAGCAGTTCCTCAGGACTAGCGGGGACTACAGGCGATGAGCAGTTCTTC

D gene: TRBD1
J gene: TRBJ2-1
CDR3 length: 15
clone size: NA
V gene: TRBV18
CDR3 protein: CASSPGGQGNNEQFF
CDR3 DNA: TGTGCCAGCTCACCGGGGGGACAGGGTAACAATGAGCAGTTCTTC

D gene: NA
J gene: TRBJ1-1
CDR3 length: 16
clone size: NA
V gene: TRBV27
CDR3 protein: CASSLGGGEINTEAFF
CDR3 DNA: TGTGCCAGCAGTTTAGGCGGTGGGGAGATTAACACTGAAGCTTTCTTT

D gene: NA
J gene: TRBJ2-2
CDR3 length: 13
clone size: NA
V gene: TRBV29-1
CDR3 protein: CSVERGRGGELFF
CDR3 DNA: TGCAGCGTTGAAAGGGGAAGGGGCGGGGAGCTGTTTTTT

D gene: NA
J gene: TRBJ2-7
CDR3 length: 16
clone size: NA
V gene: TRBV6-6
CDR3 protein: CASSYSKSGGVYEQYF
CDR3 DNA: TGTGCCAGCAGTTACTCGAAAAGCGGAGGGGTCTACGAGCAGTACTTC

D gene: NA
J gene: TRBJ2-7
CDR3 length: 15
clone size: NA
V gene: TRBV5-5
CDR3 protein: CASSTTGGAGYEQYF
CDR3 DNA: TGTGCCAGCAGCACCACTGGCGGGGCGGGCTACGAGCAGTACTTC

D gene: TRBD1
J gene: TRBJ1-1
CDR3 length: 16
clone size: NA
V gene: TRBV5-1
CDR3 protein: CASSLLQGVMNTEAFF
CDR3 DNA: TGCGCCAGCAGCTTGCTCCAGGGGGTTATGAACACTGAAGCTTTCTTT

D gene: NA
J gene: TRBJ1-4
CDR3 length: 13
clone size: NA
V gene: TRBV25-1
CDR3 protein: CASNRVEGEKLFF
CDR3 DNA: TGTGCCAGCAACAGGGTTGAGGGCGAAAAACTGTTTTTT

D gene: NA
J gene: TRBJ2-1
CDR3 length: 13
clone size: NA
V gene: TRBV7-7
CDR3 protein: CASSFSHYNEQFF
CDR3 DNA: TGTGCCAGCAGCTTCAGTCATTACAATGAGCAGTTCTTC

D gene: NA
J gene: TRBJ1-1
CDR3 length: 17
clone size: NA
V gene: TRBV21-1
CDR3 protein: CASSKWNLLTVNTEAFF
CDR3 DNA: TGTGCCAGCAGCAAATGGAACCTTTTGACTGTGAACACTGAAGCTTTCTTT

D gene: TRBD1
J gene: TRBJ1-3
CDR3 length: 19
clone size: once
V gene: TRBV30
CDR3 protein: CAWRRDRNRHLSSGNTIYF
CDR3 DNA: TGTGCCTGGAGGAGGGACAGGAATCGACACCTGAGCTCTGGAAACACCATATATTTT

D gene: TRBD1
J gene: TRBJ2-3
CDR3 length: 16
clone size: once
V gene: TRBV4-1
CDR3 protein: CASSQVLSGGGGTQYF
CDR3 DNA: TGCGCCAGCAGCCAAGTTCTGTCAGGGGGCGGAGGTACGCAGTATTTT

D gene: TRBD1
J gene: TRBJ2-3
CDR3 length: 14
clone size: NA
V gene: TRBV28
CDR3 protein: CASRRDRGTDTQYF
CDR3 DNA: TGTGCCAGCAGACGGGACAGAGGCACAGATACGCAGTATTTT

D gene: NA
J gene: TRBJ1-2
CDR3 length: 15
clone size: NA
V gene: TRBV19
CDR3 protein: CASSPQGRGGYGYTF
CDR3 DNA: TGTGCCAGTAGTCCCCAGGGTAGGGGAGGCTATGGCTACACCTTC

D gene: NA
J gene: TRBJ2-1
CDR3 length: 15
clone size: NA
V gene: TRBV27
CDR3 protein: CASSLLGSSYNEQFF
CDR3 DNA: TGTGCCAGCAGTTTATTGGGGAGCTCCTACAATGAGCAGTTCTTC

D gene: NA
J gene: TRBJ1-1
CDR3 length: 11
clone size: few
V gene: TRBV30
CDR3 protein: CAWNPGIRAFF
CDR3 DNA: TGTGCCTGGAATCCGGGGATCCGAGCTTTCTTT

D gene: TRBD2
J gene: TRBJ2-7
CDR3 length: 14
clone size: NA
V gene: TRBV7-2
CDR3 protein: CASSSNGLVYEQYF
CDR3 DNA: TGTGCCAGCAGCTCTAACGGACTAGTCTACGAGCAGTACTTC

D gene: TRBD2
J gene: TRBJ2-3
CDR3 length: 16
clone size: NA
V gene: TRBV9
CDR3 protein: CASSVGLAGVADTQYF
CDR3 DNA: TGTGCCAGCAGCGTAGGACTAGCGGGAGTGGCAGATACGCAGTATTTT

D gene: NA
J gene: TRBJ2-2
CDR3 length: 17
clone size: NA
V gene: TRBV18
CDR3 protein: CASSPADSRLSTGELFF
CDR3 DNA: TGTGCCAGCTCACCCGCGGACAGCCGATTGAGCACCGGGGAGCTGTTTTTT

D gene: NA
J gene: TRBJ2-1
CDR3 length: 15
clone size: NA
V gene: TRBV27
CDR3 protein: CASGANSGTYNEQFF
CDR3 DNA: TGTGCCAGCGGGGCAAATAGCGGTACCTACAATGAGCAGTTCTTC

D gene: TRBD1
J gene: TRBJ1-2
CDR3 length: 17
clone size: NA
V gene: TRBV7-9
CDR3 protein: CASSLTPVTGGDYGYTF
CDR3 DNA: TGTGCCAGCAGCTTAACACCCGTGACAGGGGGCGACTATGGCTACACCTTC

D gene: TRBD1
J gene: TRBJ1-2
CDR3 length: 13
clone size: NA
V gene: TRBV28
CDR3 protein: CASNPGTGDGYTF
CDR3 DNA: TGTGCCAGCAACCCCGGGACAGGGGATGGCTACACCTTC

D gene: TRBD2
J gene: TRBJ2-3
CDR3 length: 15
clone size: NA
V gene: TRBV5-1
CDR3 protein: CASRGLAVSTDTQYF
CDR3 DNA: TGCGCCAGCAGAGGACTAGCGGTTAGCACAGATACGCAGTATTTT

D gene: NA
J gene: TRBJ2-2
CDR3 length: 22
clone size: NA
V gene: TRBV27
CDR3 protein: CASSRDRATGGPPVRKTGELFF
CDR3 DNA: TGTGCCAGCAGCCGGGACAGGGCGACGGGAGGGCCCCCGGTGAGGAAAACCGGGGAGCTGTTTTTT

D gene: NA
J gene: TRBJ1-2
CDR3 length: 11
clone size: once
V gene: TRBV7-9
CDR3 protein: CASDNNYGYTF
CDR3 DNA: TGTGCCAGCGACAATAACTATGGCTACACCTTC

D gene: NA
J gene: TRBJ2-7
CDR3 length: 13
clone size: NA
V gene: TRBV6-5
CDR3 protein: CASSYTGSVQPYF
CDR3 DNA: TGTGCCAGCAGTTACACAGGGTCGGTACAGCCTTACTTC